The T cell receptor beta chain described here comes from a study of blood T cell repertoires in COVID-19. About the study: T cells, B-cell-depleted T cells, or PBMCs supplied cDNA or gDNA.

The V end was cut by 3 bases, the J end by 7 bases, with 10 bases between. Germline V gene lookup returns CDR1 WNHNN and CDR2 SYGVQD (reference sequence). CDR3 size: 13 residues. Assay: immunoSEQ multiplex PCR; the TCRdb copy retains only in-frame clones and omits some. Among roughly 290,000 clones listed, about 89% were seen once. The chain has TRBV10-1 and TRBJ1-5, with a possible D match to TRBD1 (5 bases). The source is a young man with acute or convalescent COVID-19. The sequencing input was peripheral blood. The CDR3 loop is CASSDGAGQPQHF. The CDR3 region has the DNA TGCGCCAGCAGTGATGGGGCCGGCCAGCCCCAGCATTTT.